This is a list of T cell receptor beta chains from one sample in a study of OX40 agonist ivuxolimab in advanced cancers. Clones were read by immunoSEQ multiplex PCR, and TCRdb kept only the in-frame ones, dropping some. The sample has 20,000 to 30,000 clones; more than 80% are singletons. This material consisted of CD4+ or CD8+ T cells sorted from blood, taken in a trial of the OX40 agonist ivuxolimab. The source of these receptors is an adult with an advanced solid tumor such as melanoma, head and neck, liver or kidney cancer. CDR3s include the opening cysteine and the closing phenylalanine or tryptophan. The D gene is left open where the match is weak. Clone size is given for some rows only: seen once, a few or many times, or a class if the clone is expanded.

d_gene: -
v_gene: TRBV19
abundance: once
j_gene: TRBJ2-2
CDR3aa: CASSIGQGSTGELFF
CDR3nt: TGTGCCAGTAGTATAGGGCAGGGTAGCACCGGGGAGCTGTTTTTT

d_gene: TRBD2
v_gene: TRBV6-1
abundance: -
j_gene: TRBJ2-7
CDR3aa: CASSDLGLANEQYF
CDR3nt: TGTGCCAGCAGCGACCTGGGACTAGCGAACGAGCAGTACTTC

d_gene: -
v_gene: TRBV29-1
abundance: -
j_gene: TRBJ2-1
CDR3aa: CSGGGNEQFF
CDR3nt: TGCAGCGGCGGCGGGAATGAGCAGTTCTTC

d_gene: TRBD2
v_gene: TRBV19
abundance: -
j_gene: TRBJ2-7
CDR3aa: CASSTSGGLSYEQYF
CDR3nt: TGTGCCAGTAGTACCAGCGGGGGCCTATCCTACGAGCAGTACTTC

d_gene: -
v_gene: TRBV4-1
abundance: -
j_gene: TRBJ1-1
CDR3aa: CASSSPYVYNTEAFF
CDR3nt: TGCGCCAGCAGCAGTCCCTACGTCTACAACACTGAAGCTTTCTTT

d_gene: -
v_gene: TRBV19
abundance: -
j_gene: TRBJ2-3
CDR3aa: CASSSGFADTQYF
CDR3nt: TGTGCCAGTAGTTCCGGGTTCGCAGATACGCAGTATTTT

d_gene: -
v_gene: TRBV9
abundance: -
j_gene: TRBJ1-2
CDR3aa: CASSVGGASGYTF
CDR3nt: TGTGCCAGCAGCGTTGGGGGGGCGTCTGGCTACACCTTC

d_gene: -
v_gene: TRBV5-1
abundance: few
j_gene: TRBJ2-3
CDR3aa: CASSLAWTTTGTDTQYF
CDR3nt: TGCGCCAGCAGCTTGGCTTGGACTACCACAGGCACAGATACGCAGTATTTT

d_gene: -
v_gene: TRBV7-9
abundance: once
j_gene: TRBJ2-2
CDR3aa: CASSLGPGELFF
CDR3nt: TGTGCCAGCAGCTTGGGTCCCGGGGAGCTGTTTTTT

d_gene: -
v_gene: TRBV19
abundance: -
j_gene: TRBJ2-2
CDR3aa: CASTLGIGELFF
CDR3nt: TGTGCCAGTACCCTGGGCATCGGGGAGCTGTTTTTT

d_gene: TRBD2
v_gene: TRBV7-9
abundance: -
j_gene: TRBJ2-5
CDR3aa: CASSPLAGVQVETQYF
CDR3nt: TGTGCCAGCAGCCCACTAGCGGGGGTGCAGGTGGAGACCCAGTACTTC

d_gene: TRBD1
v_gene: TRBV7-9
abundance: -
j_gene: TRBJ2-2
CDR3aa: CASGPPGTENTGELFF
CDR3nt: TGTGCCAGCGGACCCCCCGGGACAGAAAACACCGGGGAGCTGTTTTTT

d_gene: TRBD2
v_gene: TRBV19
abundance: -
j_gene: TRBJ2-7
CDR3aa: CASSKGTSGAYEQYF
CDR3nt: TGTGCCAGTAGTAAAGGGACTAGCGGAGCCTACGAGCAGTACTTC

d_gene: TRBD1
v_gene: TRBV6-1
abundance: -
j_gene: TRBJ2-7
CDR3aa: CASLGQLEHEQYF
CDR3nt: TGTGCCAGCTTGGGACAGTTGGAGCACGAGCAGTACTTC

d_gene: -
v_gene: TRBV15
abundance: -
j_gene: TRBJ1-3
CDR3aa: CATSMERFGISGNTIYF
CDR3nt: TGTGCCACCAGCATGGAGAGGTTTGGGATCTCTGGAAACACCATATATTTT

d_gene: TRBD1
v_gene: TRBV6-1
abundance: -
j_gene: TRBJ2-7
CDR3aa: CASSEGQGFYEQYF
CDR3nt: TGTGCCAGCAGTGAAGGACAGGGCTTCTACGAGCAGTACTTC

d_gene: TRBD2
v_gene: TRBV4-1
abundance: -
j_gene: TRBJ2-3
CDR3aa: CASSYTSGRTDTQYF
CDR3nt: TGCGCCAGCAGTTACACTAGCGGGAGGACAGATACGCAGTATTTT

d_gene: TRBD1
v_gene: TRBV4-2
abundance: -
j_gene: TRBJ2-7
CDR3aa: CASSPTGTYEQYF
CDR3nt: TGTGCCAGCAGCCCGACAGGGACCTACGAGCAGTACTTC

d_gene: -
v_gene: TRBV29-1
abundance: -
j_gene: TRBJ1-2
CDR3aa: CSVSRGAYGYTF
CDR3nt: TGCAGCGTTTCGAGGGGGGCCTATGGCTACACCTTC

d_gene: -
v_gene: TRBV6-1
abundance: once
j_gene: TRBJ1-2
CDR3aa: CASRQYYGYTF
CDR3nt: TGTGCCAGCAGGCAGTATTATGGCTACACCTTC

d_gene: TRBD2
v_gene: TRBV15
abundance: -
j_gene: TRBJ2-1
CDR3aa: CATSSIRGLATNNEQFF
CDR3nt: TGTGCCACCAGCAGTATCCGCGGACTAGCGACGAACAATGAGCAGTTCTTC

d_gene: TRBD2
v_gene: TRBV28
abundance: -
j_gene: TRBJ2-1
CDR3aa: CASFKGAGVNEQFF
CDR3nt: TGTGCCAGCTTCAAGGGAGCGGGAGTAAATGAGCAGTTCTTC

d_gene: TRBD2
v_gene: TRBV9
abundance: once
j_gene: TRBJ2-1
CDR3aa: CASSVGSSGITYNEQFF
CDR3nt: TGTGCCAGCAGCGTAGGGTCCAGCGGGATAACCTACAATGAGCAGTTCTTC

d_gene: -
v_gene: TRBV19
abundance: -
j_gene: TRBJ1-1
CDR3aa: CASSILTYGQTERDTEAFF
CDR3nt: TGTGCCAGTAGTATCCTGACATACGGGCAGACGGAGCGGGACACTGAAGCTTTCTTT

d_gene: -
v_gene: TRBV5-8
abundance: -
j_gene: TRBJ2-7
CDR3aa: CASSLPGGRGHEQYF
CDR3nt: TGTGCCAGCAGCCTGCCCGGTGGCAGAGGCCACGAGCAGTACTTC

d_gene: -
v_gene: TRBV7-3
abundance: -
j_gene: TRBJ2-1
CDR3aa: CASSPVGGEQFF
CDR3nt: TGTGCCAGCAGCCCTGTCGGGGGTGAGCAGTTCTTC

d_gene: -
v_gene: TRBV11-2
abundance: -
j_gene: TRBJ1-1
CDR3aa: CASSLVVSQGTEAFF
CDR3nt: TGTGCCAGCAGCTTAGTTGTATCCCAGGGGACTGAAGCTTTCTTT

d_gene: TRBD1
v_gene: TRBV5-1
abundance: -
j_gene: TRBJ1-1
CDR3aa: CASSLGGQGATEAFF
CDR3nt: TGCGCCAGCAGCTTGGGGGGACAGGGCGCCACTGAAGCTTTCTTT

d_gene: TRBD1
v_gene: TRBV6-5
abundance: -
j_gene: TRBJ2-7
CDR3aa: CASSYQGQGYEQYF
CDR3nt: TGTGCCAGCAGTTACCAGGGACAGGGTTACGAGCAGTACTTC

d_gene: -
v_gene: TRBV10-3
abundance: -
j_gene: TRBJ1-5
CDR3aa: CATNDRPLGNQPQHF
CDR3nt: TGTGCCACTAACGACAGGCCTTTAGGAAATCAGCCCCAGCATTTT

d_gene: -
v_gene: TRBV7-9
abundance: -
j_gene: TRBJ2-2
CDR3aa: CASTMGGELFF
CDR3nt: TGTGCCAGCACAATGGGCGGGGAGCTGTTTTTT

d_gene: -
v_gene: TRBV9
abundance: -
j_gene: TRBJ2-7
CDR3aa: CASSYGLRDEQYF
CDR3nt: TGTGCCAGCAGCTATGGACTACGCGACGAGCAGTACTTC

d_gene: -
v_gene: TRBV9
abundance: once
j_gene: TRBJ2-5
CDR3aa: CASSVRAVPSETQYF
CDR3nt: TGTGCCAGCAGCGTAAGGGCGGTACCAAGTGAGACCCAGTACTTC

d_gene: TRBD2
v_gene: TRBV19
abundance: medium-sized
j_gene: TRBJ2-7
CDR3aa: CASSPGLAGVGEQYF
CDR3nt: TGTGCCAGTAGCCCAGGACTAGCGGGAGTGGGCGAGCAGTACTTC

d_gene: TRBD2
v_gene: TRBV7-9
abundance: few
j_gene: TRBJ2-3
CDR3aa: CASSRQRGPTDTQYF
CDR3nt: TGTGCCAGCAGCCGCCAGCGGGGGCCTACAGATACGCAGTATTTT

d_gene: -
v_gene: TRBV6-5
abundance: few
j_gene: TRBJ1-2
CDR3aa: CASSQGHLPYGYTF
CDR3nt: TGTGCCAGCAGCCAGGGACATCTTCCCTATGGCTACACCTTC

d_gene: -
v_gene: TRBV10-1
abundance: -
j_gene: TRBJ2-1
CDR3aa: CASSDPGSELSSYNEQFF
CDR3nt: TGCGCCAGCAGTGACCCGGGGTCGGAACTAAGCTCCTACAATGAGCAGTTCTTC

d_gene: TRBD1
v_gene: TRBV19
abundance: few
j_gene: TRBJ2-1
CDR3aa: CASSGGTGASYSSYNEQFF
CDR3nt: TGTGCCAGTAGTGGGGGGACAGGGGCGAGTTATAGCTCCTACAATGAGCAGTTCTTC

d_gene: TRBD2
v_gene: TRBV7-9
abundance: -
j_gene: TRBJ2-7
CDR3aa: CASSPVSGGPSYEQYF
CDR3nt: TGTGCCAGCAGCCCGGTTAGCGGGGGGCCATCATACGAGCAGTACTTC

d_gene: -
v_gene: TRBV7-9
abundance: few
j_gene: TRBJ2-1
CDR3aa: CASDNGDEQFF
CDR3nt: TGTGCCAGCGACAATGGGGATGAGCAGTTCTTC

d_gene: TRBD2
v_gene: TRBV28
abundance: -
j_gene: TRBJ2-3
CDR3aa: CASSLNTRTSGSTDTQYF
CDR3nt: TGTGCCAGCAGCCTCAATACCCGGACTAGCGGTAGCACAGATACGCAGTATTTT

d_gene: -
v_gene: TRBV11-2
abundance: -
j_gene: TRBJ2-7
CDR3aa: CASSPPKLRYEQYF
CDR3nt: TGTGCCAGCAGCCCCCCGAAGTTGAGGTACGAGCAGTACTTC

d_gene: -
v_gene: TRBV19
abundance: -
j_gene: TRBJ1-5
CDR3aa: CASSISDQPQHF
CDR3nt: TGTGCCAGTAGTATATCGGATCAGCCCCAGCATTTT

d_gene: -
v_gene: TRBV7-2
abundance: -
j_gene: TRBJ2-5
CDR3aa: CASSLMGLQETQYF
CDR3nt: TGTGCCAGCAGCTTAATGGGACTCCAAGAGACCCAGTACTTC

d_gene: TRBD2
v_gene: TRBV5-6
abundance: -
j_gene: TRBJ2-1
CDR3aa: CASSPWTSGKYNEQFF
CDR3nt: TGTGCCAGCAGCCCCTGGACTAGCGGGAAATACAATGAGCAGTTCTTC

d_gene: TRBD1
v_gene: TRBV4-2
abundance: once
j_gene: TRBJ1-1
CDR3aa: CASSQVSGQGPGTEAFF
CDR3nt: TGTGCCAGCAGCCAAGTCTCCGGACAGGGCCCTGGGACTGAAGCTTTCTTT

d_gene: -
v_gene: TRBV27
abundance: once
j_gene: TRBJ2-7
CDR3aa: CASSFGYEQYF
CDR3nt: TGTGCCAGCAGTTTTGGTTACGAGCAGTACTTC

d_gene: -
v_gene: TRBV5-4
abundance: -
j_gene: TRBJ2-7
CDR3aa: CASSQDWGSDEQYF
CDR3nt: TGTGCCAGCAGCCAAGATTGGGGGTCCGACGAGCAGTACTTC

d_gene: -
v_gene: TRBV7-6
abundance: -
j_gene: TRBJ1-1
CDR3aa: CASSLLGEAEAFF
CDR3nt: TGTGCCAGCAGCTTACTCGGAGAAGCTGAAGCTTTCTTT

d_gene: TRBD2
v_gene: TRBV7-6
abundance: -
j_gene: TRBJ2-7
CDR3aa: CASSLAGTSGISYEQYF
CDR3nt: TGTGCCAGCAGCTTAGCCGGGACTAGCGGGATTTCCTACGAGCAGTACTTC